This T cell receptor beta chain originates from a study of CD8 T cells in ankylosing spondylitis. Study-wide results and caveats: It appeared that ankylosing spondylitis blood was characterized by a TCR beta motif of roughly 8 highly homologous variants.

MiXCR was run by TCRdb on the 5' RACE reads, yielding one entry per CDR3 protein. The data show about 69,000 distinct CDR3 sequences, roughly 5.3% seen once. This CDR3 comprises 12 residues. Trimming stripped 3 bases from V and 4 bases from J, with 9 bases between. Germline V CDR1 and CDR2: DFQATT, SNEGSKA (reference sequence). At least ten counts were recorded for this clonotype. As yet, its antigen is unknown. This TCR was sampled from a male donor with ankylosing spondylitis or in good health (not recorded which). The sample was blood, either unsorted or a sorted T cell fraction (not recorded which). The chain is built from TRBV20-1 and TRBJ1-1, with unresolved D. CDR3 loop: CSASVQSTEAFF. For the CDR3, the DNA is TGCAGTGCTAGCGTACAGTCCACTGAAGCTTTCTTT.